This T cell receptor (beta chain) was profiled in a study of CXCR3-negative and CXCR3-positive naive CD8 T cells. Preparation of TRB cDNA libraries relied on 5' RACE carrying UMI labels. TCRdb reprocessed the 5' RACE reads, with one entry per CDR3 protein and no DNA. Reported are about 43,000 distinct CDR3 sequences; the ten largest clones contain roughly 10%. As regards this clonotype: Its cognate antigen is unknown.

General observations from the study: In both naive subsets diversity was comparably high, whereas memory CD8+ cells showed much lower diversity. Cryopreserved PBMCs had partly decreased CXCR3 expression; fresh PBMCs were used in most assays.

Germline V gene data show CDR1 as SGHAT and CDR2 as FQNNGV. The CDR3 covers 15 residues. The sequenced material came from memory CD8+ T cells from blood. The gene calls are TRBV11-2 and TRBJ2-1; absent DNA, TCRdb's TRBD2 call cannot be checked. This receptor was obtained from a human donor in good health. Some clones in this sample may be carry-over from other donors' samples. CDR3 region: CASSLEPSGRNEQFF.